The entry that follows covers one T cell receptor beta chain sequence. Antigen unknown. Trimming took 4 bases from V and 9 from J; bases not matched to a gene: 3. Germline loops: CDR1 LGHNT, CDR2 FRNRAP. This CDR3 comprises 14 residues. These data come from a study of early T cells in non-severe SARS-CoV-2 infection. Study background: Chains were unpaired, as sequencing was done on bulk RNA from unsorted whole blood.

Study-wide results and limits: The study's VDJdb matching favored anti-spike CD8 responses and missed private and CD4 specificities.

Molecules of cDNA were individually given unique molecular identifiers that were attached to them. TCRdb processed the 5' RACE reads anew with MiXCR; each CDR3 protein has one entry. The profile shows over 50,000 distinct CDR3 sequences, around 8% of them singletons. The sample was whole blood. This clonotype originated in an adult who was a healthcare worker with PCR-confirmed SARS-CoV-2 infection or an uninfected control (not recorded which). This chain links TRBV12-5 with TRBJ1-6; 10 bases are shared with TRBD1. This chain's CDR3 is CASGWGQGTSPLHF. In DNA form, the CDR3 reads TGTGCTAGTGGTTGGGGACAGGGGACTTCACCCCTCCACTTT.